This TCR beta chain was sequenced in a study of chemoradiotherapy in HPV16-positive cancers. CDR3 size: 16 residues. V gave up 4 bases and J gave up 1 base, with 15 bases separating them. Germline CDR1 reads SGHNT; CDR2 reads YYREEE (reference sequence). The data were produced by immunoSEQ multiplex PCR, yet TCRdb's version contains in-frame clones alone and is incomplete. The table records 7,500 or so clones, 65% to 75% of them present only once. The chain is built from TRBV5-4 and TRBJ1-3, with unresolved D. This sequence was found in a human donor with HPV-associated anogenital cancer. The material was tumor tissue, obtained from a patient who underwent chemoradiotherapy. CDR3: CASSRDSAQSGNTIYF. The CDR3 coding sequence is TGTGCCAGCAGCCGGGATAGCGCCCAGTCTGGAAACACCATATATTTT.